This T cell receptor (beta chain) is from a study of cytomegalovirus exposure and HLA in healthy donors. Findings and caveats of the study: The classifier, whose performance was assessed in both the original and validation cohorts, reportedly diagnosed cytomegalovirus status with high specificity and sensitivity.

PCR used 60 Vbeta primers and 13 Jbeta primers. TCRdb's copy holds only in-frame clones and misses some; the assay was immunoSEQ multiplex PCR. Here the sample spans approximately 160,000 clones, approximately 79% being singletons. Germline CDR1 reads MNHEY; CDR2 reads SVGAGI. The CDR3 is 14 amino acids. V was pared by 2 bases and J by 9 bases, with 5 bases of the junction left unmatched. On this clone itself: What it binds is unknown.

The genes are TRBV6-5 and TRBJ2-5; TRBD1 aligns across 11 bases. The source of this sequence is a human donor in good health. The material sequenced was PBMCs. The CDR3 sequence is CASSYPGQGVPQYF. The CDR3 region has the DNA TGTGCCAGCAGTTACCCGGGACAGGGGGTGCCCCAGTACTTC.